This TCR beta chain stems from a study of molecular identifiers for immune sequencing clone quantification. Study background: Replicates involved a five-way split of RNA from around 20,000 or 99,000 naive CD8 cells, with sequencing of four.

This clonotype was recorded many times. Each CDR3 protein is one row after TCRdb ran MiXCR on the PCR reads. The sample gives under 85,000 distinct CDR3 sequences, less than 20% of which show up once; approximately 1.5% is in the top ten. The germline gives CDR1 SNHLY, CDR2 FYNNEI. The germline V and J ends were trimmed by 8 bases and 0 bases, with 10 bases remaining between them. CDR3 length equals 13 residues. The sequence was collected from a human donor in good health. Some libraries in this study had Jurkat cell RNA spiked in. The chain carries TRBV2 and TRBJ2-5, with a possible D match to TRBD1 (5 bases). The sample taken for sequencing was naive CD8+ T cells from blood, with Jurkat cell RNA spiked in. The subset denotes: FACS-sorted CD8+CD4-CCR7+CD45RA+ naive T cells. CDR3 nucleotide sequence: TGTGCCAGCTCAAGGGGAAACCAAGAGACCCAGTACTTC. This gives the protein CASSRGNQETQYF.